The text below deals with one T cell receptor (beta chain). This clone was detected only once. No cognate antigen has been identified for it. The sample holds no much larger clone one base away, and base qualities are not on file. The sample is drawn from a study of cytomegalovirus exposure and HLA in healthy donors (dated by TCRdb to 2017 to 2019). General notes on the study: In an earlier analysis of approximately 640 of the donors, 276 Gb of sequence data and some 120 million unique TCR beta sequences from approximately 180 million T cells were reported. The study was designed to test whether signatures of past pathogen exposure could be identified by cataloging public T cell receptors. On average, 235,054 unique TCR beta nucleotide sequences were sequenced per donor among some 420 genotyped donors of the cohort, with 15% to 20% of those sequences being non-productive. The number of typed donors differed by locus: about 620-640 for A, B, C, DRB1 and DQB1; some 540 for DQA1; 606 for DPA1; and about 450 for DPB1. An early release covering just under 650 HLA-typed donors comprised about 300 gigabases of sequencing data and around 86 million unique TCR sequences. Using immunosequencing, the study profiled T cell repertoires from some 670 subjects and related those repertoires to cytomegalovirus serostatus. In addition to the first cohort of around 670 subjects, a separate validation cohort of 130 or so different subjects was used. In a later analysis, previously published TCR beta repertoires from 600 to 850 donors were re-analyzed and high-resolution HLA genotyping was added so that TCR occurrence patterns could be studied. Five DR-DQ haplotypes were handled as single units for association and clustering because linkage in the cohort was strong. Every discovery cohort repertoire had been produced on one sequencing platform. A later genetic analysis used genome-wide SNP genotypes for about 60% of the 666 donors, treating that subset as a discovery cohort. Donor age, sex, ethnicity and CMV serostatus were compiled alongside the repertoire data. HLA typing included class I and class II loci at four-digit resolution. Among the roughly 390 genotyped donors, around 81% belonged to the genetic ancestry cluster associated with self-reported Caucasian donors. Rather than using new phenotypic data, the later analysis identified candidate immune exposures from TCR beta sequences and from how often those sequences occurred across donors. To predict cytomegalovirus infection status, the study brought together high-throughput TCR immunosequencing, statistical association of individual TCRs with disease status, and machine learning. An earlier analysis of 587 of the donors used high-throughput TCR beta sequencing to judge whether each TCR beta V gene segment behaved as functional or pseudogenic. Study-wide findings and limitations: Correlated functional status among segregating V segments might be attributable to linkage disequilibrium, but an unknown experimental factor could not be ruled out. According to a later analysis, most CMV-associated TCR beta chains appeared to be HLA-restricted, and the HLA associations seemed to be driven largely by CMV exposure. When HLA alleles, especially DR and DQ, strongly co-occurred, attributing TCR associations to individual alleles was difficult. According to a later analysis, TCR association rates differed among HLA loci, with DRB1 alleles showing the most associated TCRs and HLA-C alleles showing the fewest. It was suggested by the authors that the approach could potentially be generalized to other disease states and immunological phenotypes. The study listed 164 TCR beta chains as associated with cytomegalovirus. In an earlier analysis of approximately 590 of the donors, most TCR beta V segments appeared in productive rearrangements about 90% or about 30% of the time, broadly matching IMGT annotations. In vitro tests confirmed that a few of the cytomegalovirus-associated TCR beta chains recognize cytomegalovirus antigens. A later analysis found that HLA-associated TCR beta chains were more clonally expanded and had lower generation probabilities than equally common non-associated chains. Because HLA typing was unavailable for some donors at each locus, only the typed subset was used in association tests. The only immune exposure information available for the cohort was CMV serostatus. A later genetic analysis associated a missense DCLRE1C variant with V-gene and J-gene trimming of TCR beta chains, and an independent cohort replicated the association. In a later analysis, several top co-occurrence clusters were reported to appear linked to parvovirus B19, influenza, CMV and Epstein-Barr virus. In a later genetic analysis, fewer N-insertions in productive TCRs were reported among donors in an Asian-associated ancestry cluster than the 666-donor mean. Some IMGT-functional V segments, including TRBV6-2 and TRBV6-3, could not be distinguished by the 87-base-pair reads and were therefore excluded. The cohort was sequenced for TCR beta chains only, and without alpha or paired-chain data the features that could be detected were limited. In a later analysis, 16,951 TCR beta sequences were associated with specific HLA alleles at a false discovery rate of 0.05. Most TCR sequences were seen in very few donors, while some public TCRs were found in many individuals. A group of highly shared sequence variants was considered likely to be a technical artifact of the sequencing pipeline. The classifier was reported to diagnose cytomegalovirus status with high specificity and sensitivity in both the original and validation cohorts. A further reported finding was that TCR beta sequences accurately predicted the HLA-A and HLA-B alleles for most subjects in the first cohort. The earlier analysis of around 600 of the donors excluded some 15 rarely observed V segments, including chromosome 9 orphons, because counts were too low. The presence/absence analyses assumed that sequencing depth was roughly uniform across donors, and that assumption may not be true.

The cohort consisted of hundreds of healthy bone marrow donors. Cohort members were all nominally healthy when sampled, although unrecorded immune exposures were likely present. The donor was CMV seropositive and was included in the group of 250 to 350 seropositive cohort members. A peripheral blood sample was collected from each donor, and TCR beta sequencing was performed on peripheral blood mononuclear cells. Genomic DNA extraction from the blood cell samples was performed with the Qiagen DNeasy Blood Extraction Kit. From a lookup of the germline V gene (reference sequence), CDR1 and CDR2 are GTSNPN and SVGIG. V drops 3 bases and J drops 11 bases, leaving 16 bases in between. The CDR3 starts with the cysteine, ends with the phenylalanine, and has 12 residues. The kept DNA is CDR3 alone, 36 bases in frame from the first base. Libraries were constructed by the immunoSEQ multiplex PCR assay. The multiplex PCR relied on a mix of 60 forward primers for TCR Vbeta segments and 13 reverse primers for TCR Jbeta segments. The CDR3 region of rearranged TCR beta genes was amplified from genomic DNA with a multiplex PCR assay. The amplified TCR beta libraries were sequenced on the Illumina HiSeq System as 87-base-pair reads. Per the authors' processing: Across the 600 to 700 repertoires, a later analysis counted tens of millions of unique TCR beta chains, roughly 11 million of which were shared by at least two donors. Raw reads were error-corrected and collapsed into unique sequences with a nearest-neighbor algorithm that merged closely related sequences to remove PCR and sequencing errors. V, D and J gene segments were assigned by aligning CDR3 sequences to IMGT reference sequences. For a sequence to be retained, a match of at least six nucleotides was required to both a V gene segment and a J gene segment. A rearrangement counted as productive if the CDR3 had no stop codons and remained in frame with V and J, and every other rearrangement counted as non-productive. CDR3 was defined by IMGT convention, running from the second conserved V-encoded cysteine to the conserved J-encoded phenylalanine. In an earlier analysis of approximately 590 of the donors, sequences lacking an unambiguous match to a single V gene segment were excluded. In an earlier analysis of 500 to 750 of the donors, V segments were called functional above 56.7% productive rearrangements and were called segregating when the between-donor standard deviation exceeded 5%. A statistical classification framework was developed to diagnose cytomegalovirus status using the catalog of TCR beta chain sequences. A later analysis assigned V and J genes by comparing TCR nucleotide sequences with IMGT/GENE-DB human TR gene sequences. A later analysis assigned CDR3 sequences and most-parsimonious VDJ recombination scenarios with the TCRdist pipeline. In a later analysis, every TCR beta chain was defined by the combination of its CDR3 amino acid sequence and its V-gene family, and reads without a unique V-gene family were dropped. A later analysis removed 592 highly shared, low-generation-probability nucleotide sequences to deal with suspected cross-contamination and a sequencing artifact. In a later analysis, a clonal expansion index for each public chain was calculated from normalized within-repertoire ranks of inferred template counts. In a later analysis, generation probabilities were computed using a VDJ recombination model fitted to out-of-frame rearrangements, and the results were checked against IGoR. In a later analysis, hypergeometric tests were used to score TCR-TCR, TCR-HLA and TCR-CMV co-occurrence, with a repertoire-size bias correction applied to TCR pairs. In a later analysis, false discovery rates were estimated by permuting HLA or CMV assignments 20 times. In a later analysis, co-occurring TCRs were grouped using DBSCAN, with TCRdist sequence similarity added in when clustering inside HLA-allele-positive subsets. Co-occurrence clustering excluded repertoires with fewer than 30,000 or more than 120,000 public chains, plus five with anomalous nucleotide sharing. TCRdb took over this immuneACCESS table, retaining in-frame rearrangements with V and J assigned. Such tables are incomplete; in checked studies, under half of the missing clones stem from an unresolved V gene, and the remainder is unexplained. V, J and clone size are those of that table, while D and trimming were read from the DNA. Across this sample there are 120,000 to 150,000 clones, with approximately 80% seen only once. Of the sample, approximately 5.5% is held by the ten largest clones.

This TCR was sampled from a man between 25 and 39 years old in good health and CMV-seropositive. Material for sequencing was PBMCs. This sequence uses TRBV30 and TRBJ1-1; the D gene is perhaps TRBD1, from 6 matching bases. The DNA is as follows: TGTGCCTGGAGCCCCGGGACACCTGGCGCTTTCTTT. Its coded protein is CAWSPGTPGAFF.